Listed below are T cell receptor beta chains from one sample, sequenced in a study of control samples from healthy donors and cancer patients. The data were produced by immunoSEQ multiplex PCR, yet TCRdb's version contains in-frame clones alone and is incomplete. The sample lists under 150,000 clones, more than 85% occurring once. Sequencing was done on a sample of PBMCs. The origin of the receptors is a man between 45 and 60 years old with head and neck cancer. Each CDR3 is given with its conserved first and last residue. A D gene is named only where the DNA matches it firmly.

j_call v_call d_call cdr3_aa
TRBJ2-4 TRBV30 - CAWSPAQAKNIQYF
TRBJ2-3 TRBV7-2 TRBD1 CASRLRGQGEDTQYF
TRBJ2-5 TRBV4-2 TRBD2 CASRSLAGGGETQYF
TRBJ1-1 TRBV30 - CAYTPGSTEAFF
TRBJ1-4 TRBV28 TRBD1 CASSNPGTGKEKLFF
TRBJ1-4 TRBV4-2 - CASSQELSLTNEKLFF
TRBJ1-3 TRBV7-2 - CASSLAPGHSLGNTIYF
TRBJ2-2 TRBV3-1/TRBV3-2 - CASSQSGELFF
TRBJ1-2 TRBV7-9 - CASSLAGWGATNYGYTF
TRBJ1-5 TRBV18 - CASSKTSGGQPQHF
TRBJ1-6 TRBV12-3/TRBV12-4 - CASSFSGPPLHF
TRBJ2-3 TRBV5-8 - CASSPEPGATDTQYF
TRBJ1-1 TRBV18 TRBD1 CASSQTGAEAFF
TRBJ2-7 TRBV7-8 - CASSLVGTDLTSQYF
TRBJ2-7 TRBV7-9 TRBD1 CASSLGPDRGRDEQYF
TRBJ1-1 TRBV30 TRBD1 CAWTRTGGGEAFF
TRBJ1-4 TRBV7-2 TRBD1 CASSWDREDEKLFF
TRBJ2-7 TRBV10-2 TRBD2 CASISLAGANEQYF
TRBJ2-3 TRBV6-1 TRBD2 CASSEGGGGNTQYF
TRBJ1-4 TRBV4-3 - CASSQEGHPNEKLFF
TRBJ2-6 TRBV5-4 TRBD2 CASSRSSGGYSGANVLTF
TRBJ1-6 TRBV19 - CASSFNGGNSPLHF
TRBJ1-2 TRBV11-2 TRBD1 CASSLAGGDYGYTF
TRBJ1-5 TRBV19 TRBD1 CASSLDRGARQPQHF
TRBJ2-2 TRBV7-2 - CASSFRLLPNTGELFF
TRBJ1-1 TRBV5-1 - CASSLSTEAFF
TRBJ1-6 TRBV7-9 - CASSFKGVDNSPLHF
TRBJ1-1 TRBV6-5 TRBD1 CASSSGQQLYTEAFF
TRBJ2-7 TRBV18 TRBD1 CASSIPGTGPNEQYF
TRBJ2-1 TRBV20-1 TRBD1 CSARYRDRGFF
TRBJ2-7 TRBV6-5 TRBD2 CASSPGGSGADEQYF
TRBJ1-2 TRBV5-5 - CASNLGDYGYTF
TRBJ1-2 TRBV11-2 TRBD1 CASSSLGDSSYGYTF
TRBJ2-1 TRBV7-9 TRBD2 CASSSWRGGLNEQFF
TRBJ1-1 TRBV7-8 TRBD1 CASSPGTGGETTEAFF
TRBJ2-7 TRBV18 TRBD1 CASSWTGDYEQYF
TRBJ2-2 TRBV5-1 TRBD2 CASSLVAGWSNTGELFF
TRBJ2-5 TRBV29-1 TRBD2 CSARTSGKQETQYF
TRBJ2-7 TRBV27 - CASSLAGATSYEQYF
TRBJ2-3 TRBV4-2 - CASSLTSTDTQYF
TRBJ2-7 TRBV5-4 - CASSLGGTYEQYF
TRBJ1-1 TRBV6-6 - CASTSREGGPLGFF
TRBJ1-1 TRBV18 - CASSTGGNTEAFF
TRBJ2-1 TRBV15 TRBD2 CATSRGTGGAGIEQFF